Presented here are 5 T cell receptor beta chains from one specimen sequenced in a study of OX40 agonist ivuxolimab in advanced cancers. Clones were sequenced by immunoSEQ multiplex PCR, and TCRdb holds only the in-frame ones, with some missing. In the table there are around 27,000 clones, 84% of which are singletons. Specimen: CD4+ or CD8+ T cells sorted from blood, collected in a trial of the OX40 agonist ivuxolimab. The receptors shown here come from an adult with an advanced solid tumor such as melanoma, head and neck, liver or kidney cancer.

The chain combines TRBV7-2 with TRBJ2-7, with a weak D call TRBD1 (5 bases). The length of the CDR3 is 14 residues. The V end was cut by 1 base, the J end by 5 bases, with 12 bases between. Germline V gene data show CDR1 as SGHTA and CDR2 as FQGNSA. CDR3 region: CASSLGRERDEQYF. CDR3 coding DNA: TGTGCCAGCAGCTTAGGCAGGGAAAGGGACGAGCAGTACTTC.

This clone has only one observation. The rearrangement links TRBV25-1 to TRBJ2-7, with TRBD1 matching 7 bases. The V and J ends lost 5 bases and 4 bases, in that order; junction bases with no gene match: 8. The CDR3 contains 14 residues. Germline V gene data show CDR1 as MGHDK and CDR2 as SYGVNS. DNA for the CDR3: TGTGCCAGCAGTTTAAAGGACAGGCTTTACGAGCAGTACTTC. It encodes CASSLKDRLYEQYF.

The chain carries TRBV7-9 and TRBJ1-1; no clear D. Trimming took off 6 bases at V and 5 bases at J, with 10 bases between the two ends. Germline V lookup: CDR1 SEHNR, CDR2 FQNEAQ (reference sequence). The CDR3 is made up of 12 amino acids. The CDR3 DNA follows: TGTGCCAGCAGGACCGGAGGTACTGAAGCTTTCTTT. Its translation: CASRTGGTEAFF.

The rearrangement joins TRBV5-1 to TRBJ1-1; D unresolved. This CDR3 region has 16 residues. Germline V CDR1 and CDR2: SGHRS, YFSETQ. V dropped 0 bases and J dropped 4 bases, with 16 bases sitting between them. The CDR3 region has the DNA TGCGCCAGCAGCTTGGCCGGGGTTCGGGGTAGCACTGAAGCTTTCTTT. Residues: CASSLAGVRGSTEAFF.

The chain recombines TRBV30 with TRBJ2-2; TRBD2 might be the D (5 bases). This CDR3 comprises 12 residues. V lost 6 bases and J 5 bases, leaving 10 bases between the germline ends. Germline V gives CDR1 GTSNPN, CDR2 SVGIG (reference sequence). The CDR3 nucleotides read TGTGCCTGCCCGGAGGCAACCGGGGAGCTGTTTTTT. Translating it yields CACPEATGELFF.